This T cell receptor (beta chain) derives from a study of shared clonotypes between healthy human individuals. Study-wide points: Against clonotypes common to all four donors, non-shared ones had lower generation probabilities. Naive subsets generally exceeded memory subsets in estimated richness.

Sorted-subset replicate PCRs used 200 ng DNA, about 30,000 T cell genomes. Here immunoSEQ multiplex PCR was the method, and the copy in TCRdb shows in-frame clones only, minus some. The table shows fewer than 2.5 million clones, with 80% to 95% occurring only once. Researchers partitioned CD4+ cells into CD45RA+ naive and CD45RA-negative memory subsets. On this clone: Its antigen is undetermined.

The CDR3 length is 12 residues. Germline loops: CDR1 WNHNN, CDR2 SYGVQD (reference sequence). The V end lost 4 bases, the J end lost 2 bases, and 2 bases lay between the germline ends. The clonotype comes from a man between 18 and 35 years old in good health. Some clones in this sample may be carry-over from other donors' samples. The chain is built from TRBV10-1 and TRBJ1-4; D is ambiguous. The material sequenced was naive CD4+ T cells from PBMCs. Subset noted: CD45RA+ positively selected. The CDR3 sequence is CASSGTNEKLFF. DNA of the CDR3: TGCGCCAGCAGTGGGACTAATGAAAAACTGTTTTTT.